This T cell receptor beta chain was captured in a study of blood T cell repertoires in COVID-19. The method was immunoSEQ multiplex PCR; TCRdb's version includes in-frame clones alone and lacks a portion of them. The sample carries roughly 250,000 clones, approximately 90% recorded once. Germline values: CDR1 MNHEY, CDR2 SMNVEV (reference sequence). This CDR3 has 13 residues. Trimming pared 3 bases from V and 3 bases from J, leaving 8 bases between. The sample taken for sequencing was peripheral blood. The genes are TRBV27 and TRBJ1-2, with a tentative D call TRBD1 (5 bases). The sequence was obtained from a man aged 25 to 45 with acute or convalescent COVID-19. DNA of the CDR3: TGTGCCAGCAGTTTGCAGGGCTACTATGGCTACACCTTC. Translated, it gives CASSLQGYYGYTF.